This is a list of T cell receptor beta chains from one sample in a study of graft-versus-host responses after intestinal transplantation. Sequencing used immunoSEQ multiplex PCR; TCRdb keeps in-frame clones, though not all of them. The sample holds tens of thousands of clones; more than 70% are singletons and the top ten take 0.62%. These receptors are not linked to any known antigen. The material was unstimulated CD4+ T cells sorted from spleen or lymph node cells, obtained before transplant. The receptors originated from a human donor who was the organ donor for an intestinal transplant. CDR3s include the opening cysteine and the closing phenylalanine or tryptophan. D genes are given only for firm matches. Rows give clone size only sometimes, using once, few, many, or a class for an expanded clone.

j_gene: TRBJ1-2; abundance: -; v_gene: TRBV7-6; d_gene: -; CDR3nt: TGTGCCAGCAGCTTAGCGGCAGGGTACTATGGCTACACCTTC; CDR3aa: CASSLAAGYYGYTF
j_gene: TRBJ2-7; abundance: medium-sized; v_gene: TRBV14; d_gene: TRBD2; CDR3nt: TGTGCCAGCAGTTACTCCACGGGGTCGGGGATTAGTAGCGGGAGTTTCTACGAGCAGTACTTC; CDR3aa: CASSYSTGSGISSGSFYEQYF
j_gene: TRBJ2-3; abundance: -; v_gene: TRBV11-2; d_gene: -; CDR3nt: TGTGCCAGCAGGGGCTTGAGCACAGATACGCAGTATTTT; CDR3aa: CASRGLSTDTQYF
j_gene: TRBJ1-5; abundance: -; v_gene: TRBV2; d_gene: -; CDR3nt: TGTGCCAGCAGTGAAGGAAACAGCTATCAGCCCCAGCATTTT; CDR3aa: CASSEGNSYQPQHF
j_gene: TRBJ2-1; abundance: -; v_gene: TRBV29-1; d_gene: TRBD2; CDR3nt: TGCAGCGTGGGGGGACTAAAGGTGCAGTTCTTC; CDR3aa: CSVGGLKVQFF
j_gene: TRBJ1-2; abundance: -; v_gene: TRBV6-5; d_gene: -; CDR3nt: TGTGCCAGCAGTTACTCAGTTTATAACGCAGGCTATGGCTACACCTTC; CDR3aa: CASSYSVYNAGYGYTF
j_gene: TRBJ2-4; abundance: -; v_gene: TRBV5-4; d_gene: -; CDR3nt: TGTGCCAGCAGCCTCCAAACTAGCCCCTTAGCCAAAAACATTCAGTACTTC; CDR3aa: CASSLQTSPLAKNIQYF
j_gene: TRBJ2-5; abundance: few; v_gene: TRBV5-1; d_gene: TRBD2; CDR3nt: TGCGCCAGCAGCTTGAGTCCCCAGGGAGGGGAGACCCAGTACTTC; CDR3aa: CASSLSPQGGETQYF
j_gene: TRBJ2-3; abundance: once; v_gene: TRBV5-1; d_gene: TRBD1; CDR3nt: TGCGCCAGCAGTATCGCCCGGACAGGGGGCGCAGATACGCAGTATTTT; CDR3aa: CASSIARTGGADTQYF
j_gene: TRBJ1-2; abundance: -; v_gene: TRBV29-1; d_gene: -; CDR3nt: TGCAGCGTTGCGACTAATAACTATGGCTACACCTTC; CDR3aa: CSVATNNYGYTF
j_gene: TRBJ2-1; abundance: -; v_gene: TRBV4-1; d_gene: -; CDR3nt: TGCGCCAGCAGCCAGGCTAGTGCCTACAATGAGCAGTTCTTC; CDR3aa: CASSQASAYNEQFF
j_gene: TRBJ1-4; abundance: -; v_gene: TRBV28; d_gene: TRBD1; CDR3nt: TGTGCCAGCAGTTTAGGGGACTTACAGGGGGTGAATGAAAAACTGTTTTTT; CDR3aa: CASSLGDLQGVNEKLFF